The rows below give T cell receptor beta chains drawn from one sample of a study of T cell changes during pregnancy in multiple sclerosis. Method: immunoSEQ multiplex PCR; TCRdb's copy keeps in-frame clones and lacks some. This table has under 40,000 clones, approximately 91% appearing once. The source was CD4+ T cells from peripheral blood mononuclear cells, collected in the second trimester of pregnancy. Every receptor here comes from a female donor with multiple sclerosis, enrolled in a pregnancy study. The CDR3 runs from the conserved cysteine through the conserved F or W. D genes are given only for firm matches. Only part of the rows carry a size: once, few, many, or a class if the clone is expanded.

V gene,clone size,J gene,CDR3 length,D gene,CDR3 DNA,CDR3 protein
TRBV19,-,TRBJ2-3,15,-,TGTGCCAGTAGTGCGAGGCTTTCCCGCACAGATACGCAGTATTTT,CASSARLSRTDTQYF
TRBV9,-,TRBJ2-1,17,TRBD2,TGTGCCAGCAGCGGAACCGACCTGAAGCGGGGCGACGGTGAGCAGTTCTTC,CASSGTDLKRGDGEQFF
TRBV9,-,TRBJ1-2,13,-,TGTGCCAGCAGCCCCGAGTGGAGGGAGGGCTACACCTTC,CASSPEWREGYTF
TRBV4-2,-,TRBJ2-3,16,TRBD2,TGTGCCAGCAGCCAAGGACTAGCGGGAGGGCAAGATACGCAGTATTTT,CASSQGLAGGQDTQYF
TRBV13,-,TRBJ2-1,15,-,TGTGCCAGCAGCCAATCCGTGCGAAACTACAATGAGCAGTTCTTC,CASSQSVRNYNEQFF
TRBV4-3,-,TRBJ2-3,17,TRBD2,TGCGCCAGCAGCCAAGACCGGCTCGGGGGGGGGACGGATACGCAGTATTTT,CASSQDRLGGGTDTQYF
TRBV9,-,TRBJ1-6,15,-,TGTGCCAGCAGCGTAGCTGGAGACTACAATTCACCCCTCCACTTT,CASSVAGDYNSPLHF
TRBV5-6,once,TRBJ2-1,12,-,TGTGCCAGCAGCCCTTACTACAATGAGCAGTTCTTC,CASSPYYNEQFF
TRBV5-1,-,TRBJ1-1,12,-,TGCGCCAGCAGCTCCCAGGGCGCTGAAGCTTTCTTT,CASSSQGAEAFF
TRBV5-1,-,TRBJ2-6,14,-,TGCGCCAGCAGCGAGGCAACTGGGGCCAACGTCCTGACTTTC,CASSEATGANVLTF
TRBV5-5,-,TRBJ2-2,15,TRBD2,TGTGCCAGCAGCTCGGGGGGGGCGAACACCGGGGAGCTGTTTTTT,CASSSGGANTGELFF
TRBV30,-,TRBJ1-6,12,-,TGTGCCTGGAGGGGGGCCAGATCACCCCTCCACTTT,CAWRGARSPLHF
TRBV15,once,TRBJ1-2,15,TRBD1,TGTGCCACCAGCGATCTGGACAGGGGATCCGATGGCTACACCTTC,CATSDLDRGSDGYTF
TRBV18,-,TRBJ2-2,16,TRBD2,TGTGCCAGCTCGCACGGCAGCGGGAGTAGTCCCGGGGAGCTGTTTTTT,CASSHGSGSSPGELFF
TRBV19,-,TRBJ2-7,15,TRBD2,TGTGCCAGTAGTATAGTTCTAGCGGGAGCCGGCGAGCAGTACTTC,CASSIVLAGAGEQYF
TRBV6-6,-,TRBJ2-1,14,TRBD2,TGTGCCAGCCTGGGGGGGATTAGGAACAATGAGCAGTTCTTC,CASLGGIRNNEQFF
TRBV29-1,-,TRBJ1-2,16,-,TGCAGCGTCCCCAATACTCCCAGGGATTCGAACTATGGCTACACCTTC,CSVPNTPRDSNYGYTF
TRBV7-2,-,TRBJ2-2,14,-,TGTGCCAGCACCCGGACAACGAACACCGGGGAGCTGTTTTTT,CASTRTTNTGELFF
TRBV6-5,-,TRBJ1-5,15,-,TGTGCCAGCAGTTATTCGGCTGGGGCAGAACAGCCCCAGCATTTT,CASSYSAGAEQPQHF
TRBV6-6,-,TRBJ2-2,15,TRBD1,TGTGCCAGCAGCTTCCAGGGGGCGGACACCGGGGAGCTGTTTTTT,CASSFQGADTGELFF
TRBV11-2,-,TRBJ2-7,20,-,TGTGCCAGCAGCTTAGAAAGAGACTACCTTCGGAGGGTCCTTTCCTACGAGCAGTACTTC,CASSLERDYLRRVLSYEQYF
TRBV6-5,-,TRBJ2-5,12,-,TGTGCCAGCAGTTACGCGGGGGAGACCCAGTACTTC,CASSYAGETQYF
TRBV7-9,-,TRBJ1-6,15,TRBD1,TGTGCCAGCAGCTTAGCCGACAGGGGCGGATCACCCCTCCACTTT,CASSLADRGGSPLHF
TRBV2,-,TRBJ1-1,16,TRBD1,TGTGCCAGCAGTGAAACAGGGGGCGCGGGTAACACTGAAGCTTTCTTT,CASSETGGAGNTEAFF
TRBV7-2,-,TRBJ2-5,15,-,TGTGCCAGCAGCTTAGCAGCGGGCGGTTCAGAGACCCAGTACTTC,CASSLAAGGSETQYF
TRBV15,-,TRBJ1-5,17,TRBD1,TGTGCCACCAGCAGAGAGATCGGCAGGGGGAATAATCAGCCCCAGCATTTT,CATSREIGRGNNQPQHF
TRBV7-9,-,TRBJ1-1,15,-,TGTGCCAGCAGCCCGAGGGGGAAAGGGAACACTGAAGCTTTCTTT,CASSPRGKGNTEAFF
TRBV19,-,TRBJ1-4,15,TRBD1,TGTGCCAGTAATACAGGGGTTAGAGCTAATGAAAAACTGTTTTTT,CASNTGVRANEKLFF
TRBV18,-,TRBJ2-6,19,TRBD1,TGTGCCAGCTCAACCACGGGACAGGGATCCTCCTCTGGGGCCAACGTCCTGACTTTC,CASSTTGQGSSSGANVLTF
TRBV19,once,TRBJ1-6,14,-,TGTGCCAGTAGTATTTACCCGGAGAATTCACCCCTCCACTTT,CASSIYPENSPLHF
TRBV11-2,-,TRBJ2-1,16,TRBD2,TGTGCCAGCAGCTTAGATGGGGCTAGCGGGGTCGATGAGCAGTTCTTC,CASSLDGASGVDEQFF
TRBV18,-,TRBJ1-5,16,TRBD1,TGTGCCAGCTCACCAACAGGGGGCAGAGGCAATCAGCCCCAGCATTTT,CASSPTGGRGNQPQHF
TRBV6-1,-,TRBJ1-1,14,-,TGTGCCAGCAGTGAGGGCCCGGAGGGCACTGAAGCTTTCTTT,CASSEGPEGTEAFF